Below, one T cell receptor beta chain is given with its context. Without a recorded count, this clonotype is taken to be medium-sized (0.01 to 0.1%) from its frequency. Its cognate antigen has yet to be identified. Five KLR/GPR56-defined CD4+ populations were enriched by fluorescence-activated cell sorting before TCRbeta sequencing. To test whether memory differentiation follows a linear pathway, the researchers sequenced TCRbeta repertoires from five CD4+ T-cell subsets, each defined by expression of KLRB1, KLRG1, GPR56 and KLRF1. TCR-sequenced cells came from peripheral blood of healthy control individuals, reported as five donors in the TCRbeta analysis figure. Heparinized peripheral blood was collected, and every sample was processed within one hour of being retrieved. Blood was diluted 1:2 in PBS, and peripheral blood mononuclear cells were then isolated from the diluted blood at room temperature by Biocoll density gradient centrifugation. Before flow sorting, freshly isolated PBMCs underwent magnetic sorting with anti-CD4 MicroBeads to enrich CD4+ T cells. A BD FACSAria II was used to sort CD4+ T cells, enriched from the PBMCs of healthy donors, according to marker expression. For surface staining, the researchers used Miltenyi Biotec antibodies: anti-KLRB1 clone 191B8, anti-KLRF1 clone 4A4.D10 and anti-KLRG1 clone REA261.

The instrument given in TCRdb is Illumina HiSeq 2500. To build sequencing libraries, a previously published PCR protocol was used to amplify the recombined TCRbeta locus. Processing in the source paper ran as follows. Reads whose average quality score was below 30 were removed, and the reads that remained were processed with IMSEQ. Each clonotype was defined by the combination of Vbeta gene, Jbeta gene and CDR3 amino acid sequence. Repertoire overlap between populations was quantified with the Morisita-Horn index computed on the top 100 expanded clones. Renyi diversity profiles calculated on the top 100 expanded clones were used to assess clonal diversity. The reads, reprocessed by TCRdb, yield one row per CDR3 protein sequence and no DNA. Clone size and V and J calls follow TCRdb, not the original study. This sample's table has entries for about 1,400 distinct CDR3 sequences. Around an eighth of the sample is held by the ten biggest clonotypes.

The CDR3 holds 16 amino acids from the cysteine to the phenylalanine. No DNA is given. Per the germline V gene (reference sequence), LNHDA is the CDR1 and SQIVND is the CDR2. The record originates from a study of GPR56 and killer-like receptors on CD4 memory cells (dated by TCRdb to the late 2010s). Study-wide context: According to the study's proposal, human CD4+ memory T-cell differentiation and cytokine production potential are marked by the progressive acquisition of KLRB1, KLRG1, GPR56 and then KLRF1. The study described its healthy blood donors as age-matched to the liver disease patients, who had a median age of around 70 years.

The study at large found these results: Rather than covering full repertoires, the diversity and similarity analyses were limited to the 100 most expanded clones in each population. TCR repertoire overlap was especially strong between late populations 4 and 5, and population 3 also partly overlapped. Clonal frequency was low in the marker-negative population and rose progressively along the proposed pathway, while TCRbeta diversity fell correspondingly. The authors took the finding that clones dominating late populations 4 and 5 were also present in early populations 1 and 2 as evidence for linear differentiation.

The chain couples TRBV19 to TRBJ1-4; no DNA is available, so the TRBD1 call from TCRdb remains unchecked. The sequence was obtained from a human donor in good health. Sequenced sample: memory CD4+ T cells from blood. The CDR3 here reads CASSLSRQGANEKLFF.